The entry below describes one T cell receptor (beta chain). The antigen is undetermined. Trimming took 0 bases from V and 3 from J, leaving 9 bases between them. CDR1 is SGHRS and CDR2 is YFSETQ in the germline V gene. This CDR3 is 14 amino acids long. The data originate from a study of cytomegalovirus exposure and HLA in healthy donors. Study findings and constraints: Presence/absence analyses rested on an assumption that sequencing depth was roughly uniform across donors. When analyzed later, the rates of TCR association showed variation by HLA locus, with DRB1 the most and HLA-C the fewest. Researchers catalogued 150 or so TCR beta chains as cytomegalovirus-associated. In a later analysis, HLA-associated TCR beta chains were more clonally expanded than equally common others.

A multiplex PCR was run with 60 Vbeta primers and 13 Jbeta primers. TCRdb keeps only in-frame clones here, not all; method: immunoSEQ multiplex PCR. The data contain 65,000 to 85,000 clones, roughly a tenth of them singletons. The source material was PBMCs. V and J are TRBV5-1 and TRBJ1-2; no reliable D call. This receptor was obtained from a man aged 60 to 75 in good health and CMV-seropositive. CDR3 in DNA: TGCGCCAGCAGCTTGGCCCTCGGTGACTATGGCTACACCTTC. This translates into CASSLALGDYGYTF.